The rows below give T cell receptor beta chains drawn from one sample of a study of T cell repertoires and HLA-DP antigens. These receptors' targets are unknown. The data were produced by immunoSEQ multiplex PCR, yet TCRdb's version contains in-frame clones alone and is incomplete. The profile shows some 110,000 clones, about 91% of them singletons. The sample taken for sequencing was CD4+ T cells from PBMCs. Receptors originate from a woman younger than 35 in good health and CMV-seronegative. The CDR3 runs from the conserved cysteine through the conserved F or W. Fields, in order: D gene, V gene, J gene, CDR3 length, CDR3 protein, CDR3 DNA. A D gene is named only where the DNA matches it firmly.

TRBD2	TRBV11-2	TRBJ2-2	16	CASSLRLAGRTGELFF	TGTGCCAGCAGCTTAAGGCTAGCGGGTCGCACCGGGGAGCTGTTTTTT
TRBD1	TRBV6-4	TRBJ2-1	15	CASSDTDRSYNEQFF	TGTGCCAGCAGTGACACGGACAGGTCCTACAATGAGCAGTTCTTC
-	TRBV18	TRBJ2-5	13	CASSLQFGETQYF	TGTGCCAGCTCATTACAGTTTGGAGAGACCCAGTACTTC
-	TRBV18	TRBJ1-6	14	CASSPLQGTSSLHF	TGTGCCAGCTCACCCCTACAGGGTACCTCATCCCTCCACTTT
-	TRBV18	TRBJ2-1	14	CASSPGQGYNEQFF	TGTGCCAGCTCACCGGGACAAGGATACAATGAGCAGTTCTTC
TRBD2	TRBV7-3	TRBJ2-1	17	CASSLTVGLAAYNEQFF	TGTGCCAGCAGCTTAACGGTTGGACTAGCGGCTTACAATGAGCAGTTCTTC
-	TRBV7-3	TRBJ2-2	17	CASSLNPQGTNTGELFF	TGTGCCAGCAGCTTAAACCCCCAGGGCACGAACACCGGGGAGCTGTTTTTT
-	TRBV19	TRBJ1-4	13	CASSPGMLEKLFF	TGTGCCAGTAGCCCGGGGATGCTTGAAAAACTGTTTTTT
TRBD2	TRBV5-6	TRBJ2-3	14	CASSGGLGPDTQYF	TGTGCCAGCAGCGGGGGACTAGGTCCAGATACGCAGTATTTT
TRBD1	TRBV28	TRBJ1-2	18	CASSLRGDRGFTNYGYTF	TGTGCCAGCAGTTTGCGAGGTGACAGGGGGTTTACTAACTATGGCTACACCTTC
-	TRBV28	TRBJ2-3	15	CASSPPGVRADTQYF	TGTGCCAGCAGTCCCCCGGGGGTCCGCGCAGATACGCAGTATTTT
-	TRBV30	TRBJ2-3	15	CAWSNPRGGTDTQYF	TGTGCCTGGAGTAACCCGCGGGGAGGAACAGATACGCAGTATTTT